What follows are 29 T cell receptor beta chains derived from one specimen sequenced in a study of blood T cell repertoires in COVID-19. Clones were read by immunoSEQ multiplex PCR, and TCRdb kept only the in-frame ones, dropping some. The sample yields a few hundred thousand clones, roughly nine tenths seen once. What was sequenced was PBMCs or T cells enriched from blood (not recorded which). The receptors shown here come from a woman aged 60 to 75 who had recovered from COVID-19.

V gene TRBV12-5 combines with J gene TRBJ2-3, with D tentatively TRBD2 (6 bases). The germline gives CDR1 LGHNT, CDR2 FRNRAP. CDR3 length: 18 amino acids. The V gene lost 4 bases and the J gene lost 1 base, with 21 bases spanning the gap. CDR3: CASGSPVGGHTRTDTQYF. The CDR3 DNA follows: TGTGCTAGTGGTTCCCCGGTCGGGGGTCATACCCGCACAGATACGCAGTATTTT.

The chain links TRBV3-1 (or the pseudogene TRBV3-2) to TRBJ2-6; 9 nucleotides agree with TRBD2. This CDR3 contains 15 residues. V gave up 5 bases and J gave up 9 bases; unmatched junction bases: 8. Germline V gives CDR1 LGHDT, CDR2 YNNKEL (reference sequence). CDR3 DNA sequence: TGTGCCAGCAGCTACTTAGGACTAGCGAGCAACGTCCTGACTTTC. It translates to CASSYLGLASNVLTF.

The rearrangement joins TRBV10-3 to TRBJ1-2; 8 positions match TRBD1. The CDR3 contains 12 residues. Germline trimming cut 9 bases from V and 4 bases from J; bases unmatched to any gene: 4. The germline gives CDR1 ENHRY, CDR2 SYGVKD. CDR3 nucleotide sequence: TGTGCCATGAACGGACAGGGCTATGGCTACACCTTC. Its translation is CAMNGQGYGYTF.

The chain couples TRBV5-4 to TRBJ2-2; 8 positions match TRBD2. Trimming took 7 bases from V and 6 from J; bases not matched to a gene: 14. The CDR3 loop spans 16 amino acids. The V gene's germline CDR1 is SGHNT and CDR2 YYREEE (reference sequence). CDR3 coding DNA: TGTGCCAGCTTCCTCGGGGCCGGGGGGGCCCCCGGGGAGCTGTTTTTT. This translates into CASFLGAGGAPGELFF. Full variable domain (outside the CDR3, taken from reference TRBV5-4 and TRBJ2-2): ETGVTQSPTHLIKTRGQQVTLRCSSQSGHNTVSWYQQALGQGPQFIFQYYREEENGRGNFPPRFSGLQFPNYSSELNVNALELDDSALYLCASFLGAGGAPGELFFGEGSRLTVL.

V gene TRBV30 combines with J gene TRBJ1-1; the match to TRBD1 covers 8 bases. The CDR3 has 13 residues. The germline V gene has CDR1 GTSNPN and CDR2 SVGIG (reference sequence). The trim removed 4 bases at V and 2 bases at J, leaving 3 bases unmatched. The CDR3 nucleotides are TGTGCCTGGACCAGGGGGCCTAACACTGAAGCTTTCTTT. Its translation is CAWTRGPNTEAFF.

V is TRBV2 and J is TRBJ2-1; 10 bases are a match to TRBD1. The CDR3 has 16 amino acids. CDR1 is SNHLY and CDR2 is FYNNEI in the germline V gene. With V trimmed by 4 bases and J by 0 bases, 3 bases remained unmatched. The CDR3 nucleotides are TGTGCCAGCAGTGGGGGGGACAGGGGCTCCTACAATGAGCAGTTCTTC. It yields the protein CASSGGDRGSYNEQFF.

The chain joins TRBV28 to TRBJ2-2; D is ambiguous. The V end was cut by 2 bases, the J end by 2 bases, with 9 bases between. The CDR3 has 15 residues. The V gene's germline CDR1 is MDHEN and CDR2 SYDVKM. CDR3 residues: CASSLGPTNTGELFF. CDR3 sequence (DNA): TGTGCCAGCAGTTTAGGGCCGACCAACACCGGGGAGCTGTTTTTT.

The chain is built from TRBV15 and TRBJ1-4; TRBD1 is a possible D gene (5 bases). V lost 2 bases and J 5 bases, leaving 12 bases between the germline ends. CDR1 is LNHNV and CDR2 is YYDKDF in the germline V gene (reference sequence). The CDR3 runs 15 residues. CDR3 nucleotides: TGTGCCACCAGCAGACCCGGGACTAGAAATGAAAAACTGTTTTTT. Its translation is CATSRPGTRNEKLFF.

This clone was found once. The CDR3 region has the DNA TGTGCCAGCAGCGTCGAACACAGGGGTAACACTGAAGCTTTCTTT. Translation: CASSVEHRGNTEAFF. The chain links TRBV9 to TRBJ1-1; 7 nucleotides match TRBD1. V lost 2 bases and J lost 2; bases outside the gene matches: 6. In germline, CDR1 is SGDLS, CDR2 YYNGEE. There are 15 residues in the CDR3.

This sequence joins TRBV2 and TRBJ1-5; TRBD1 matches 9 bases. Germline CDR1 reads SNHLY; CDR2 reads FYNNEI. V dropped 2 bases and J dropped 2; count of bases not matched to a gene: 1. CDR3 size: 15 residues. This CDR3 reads CASSERTGGNQPQHF. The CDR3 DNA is TGTGCCAGCAGTGAAAGGACAGGGGGCAATCAGCCCCAGCATTTT.

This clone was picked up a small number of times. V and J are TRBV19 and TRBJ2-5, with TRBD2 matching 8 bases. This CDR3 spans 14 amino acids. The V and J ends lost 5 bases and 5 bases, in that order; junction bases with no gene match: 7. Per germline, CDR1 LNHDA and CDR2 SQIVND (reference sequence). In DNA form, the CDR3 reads TGTGCCAGTAGTCTACTAGCGGTGGGGGAGACCCAGTACTTC. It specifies CASSLLAVGETQYF.

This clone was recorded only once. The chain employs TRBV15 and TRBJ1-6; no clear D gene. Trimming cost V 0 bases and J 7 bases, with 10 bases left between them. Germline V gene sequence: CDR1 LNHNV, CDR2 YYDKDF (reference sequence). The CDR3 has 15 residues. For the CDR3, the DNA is TGTGCCACCAGCAGAGAGGCCGGGAGAAATTCACCCCTCCACTTT. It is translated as CATSREAGRNSPLHF.

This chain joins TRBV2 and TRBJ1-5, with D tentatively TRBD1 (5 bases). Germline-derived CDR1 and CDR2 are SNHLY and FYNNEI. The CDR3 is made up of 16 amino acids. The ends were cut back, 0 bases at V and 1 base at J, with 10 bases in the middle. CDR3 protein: CASSEAGRGSNQPQHF. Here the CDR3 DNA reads TGTGCCAGCAGTGAAGCGGGGAGGGGAAGCAATCAGCCCCAGCATTTT.

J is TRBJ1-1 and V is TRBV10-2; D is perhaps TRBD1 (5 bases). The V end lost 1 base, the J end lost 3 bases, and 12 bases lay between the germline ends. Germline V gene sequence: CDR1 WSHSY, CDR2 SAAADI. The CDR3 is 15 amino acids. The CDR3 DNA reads TGCGCCAGCAGTGAGTTCCAGGGAAGGGACACTGAAGCTTTCTTT. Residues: CASSEFQGRDTEAFF.

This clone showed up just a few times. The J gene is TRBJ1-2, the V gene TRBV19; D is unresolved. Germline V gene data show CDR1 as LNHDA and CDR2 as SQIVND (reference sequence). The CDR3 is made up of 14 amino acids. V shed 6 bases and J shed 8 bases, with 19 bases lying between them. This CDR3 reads CASRLLDSSRGYTF. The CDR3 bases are TGTGCCAGTAGGCTATTGGACTCTAGTAGGGGCTACACCTTC.

CDR3 sequence: CASSTRRSNEKLFF. The CDR3 DNA reads TGTGCCAGCAGCACGCGGCGGAGTAATGAAAAACTGTTTTTT. The chain links TRBV5-6 to TRBJ1-4; no firm D call. Trimming shortened V by 4 bases and J by 4 bases, and 11 bases separated the two germline ends. CDR1 is SGHDT, CDR2 YYEEEE, per germline. This CDR3 has 14 amino acids.

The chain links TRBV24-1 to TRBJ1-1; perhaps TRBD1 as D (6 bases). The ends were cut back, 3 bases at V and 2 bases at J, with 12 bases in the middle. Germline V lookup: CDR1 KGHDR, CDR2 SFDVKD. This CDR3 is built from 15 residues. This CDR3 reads CATSDPRRGNTEAFF. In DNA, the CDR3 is TGTGCCACCAGTGATCCACGCAGGGGAAACACTGAAGCTTTCTTT.

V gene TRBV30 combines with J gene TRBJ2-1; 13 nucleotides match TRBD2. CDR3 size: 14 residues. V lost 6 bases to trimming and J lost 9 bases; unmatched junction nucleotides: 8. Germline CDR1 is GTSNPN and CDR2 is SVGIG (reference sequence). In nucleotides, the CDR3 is TGTGCCTGCCTACTAGCGGGGGGGGCAGGTGAGCAGTTCTTC. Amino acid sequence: CACLLAGGAGEQFF. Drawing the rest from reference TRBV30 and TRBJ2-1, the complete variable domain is SQTIHQWPATLVQPVGSPLSLECTVEGTSNPNLYWYRQAAGRGLQLLFYSVGIGQISSEVPQNLSASRPQDRQFILSSKKLLLSDSGFYLCACLLAGGAGEQFFGPGTRLTVL.

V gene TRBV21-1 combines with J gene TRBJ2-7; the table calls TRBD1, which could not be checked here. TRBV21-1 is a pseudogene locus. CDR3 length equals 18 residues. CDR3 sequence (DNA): TGTGCCAGCAGCAAACGCCAGGGTGGAGCAGGCGACTCCTACGAGCAGTACGTC. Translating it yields CASSKRQGGAGDSYEQYV.

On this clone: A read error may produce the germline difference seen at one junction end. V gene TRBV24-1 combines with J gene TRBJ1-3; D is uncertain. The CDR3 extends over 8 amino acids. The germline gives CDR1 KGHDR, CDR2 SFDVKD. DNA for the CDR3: TGTGCCACCAGTGATTCCCTTTTT. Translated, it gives CATSDSLF.

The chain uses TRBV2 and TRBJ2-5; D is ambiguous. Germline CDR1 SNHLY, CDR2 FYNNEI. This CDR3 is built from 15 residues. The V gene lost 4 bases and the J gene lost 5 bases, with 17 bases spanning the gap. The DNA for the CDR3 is TGTGCCAGCAGTGGTACAAGTTTGAGGTGGGAGACCCAGTACTTC. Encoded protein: CASSGTSLRWETQYF.

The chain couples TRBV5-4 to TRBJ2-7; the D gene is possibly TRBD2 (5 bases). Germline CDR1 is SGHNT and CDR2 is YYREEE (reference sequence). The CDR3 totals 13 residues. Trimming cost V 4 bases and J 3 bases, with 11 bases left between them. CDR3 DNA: TGTGCCAGCAGCGTGGCCGGGGTCTACGAGCAGTACGTC. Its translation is CASSVAGVYEQYV.

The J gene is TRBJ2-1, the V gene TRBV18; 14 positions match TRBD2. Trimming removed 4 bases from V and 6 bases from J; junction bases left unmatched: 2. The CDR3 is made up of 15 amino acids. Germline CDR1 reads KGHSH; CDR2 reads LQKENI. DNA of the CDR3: TGTGCCAGCTCACAGGGACTAGCGGGGGTCAATGAGCAGTTCTTC. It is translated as CASSQGLAGVNEQFF.

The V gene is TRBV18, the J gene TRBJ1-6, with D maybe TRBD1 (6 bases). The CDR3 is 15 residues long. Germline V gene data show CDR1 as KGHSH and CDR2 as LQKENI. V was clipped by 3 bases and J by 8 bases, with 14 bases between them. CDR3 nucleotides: TGTGCCAGCTCACCCGGACAGAGTTTGTATTCACCCCTCCACTTT. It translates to CASSPGQSLYSPLHF. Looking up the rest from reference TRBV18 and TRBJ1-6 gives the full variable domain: NAGVMQNPRHLVRRRGQEARLRCSPMKGHSHVYWYRQLPEEGLKFMVYLQKENIIDESGMPKERFSAEFPKEGPSILRIQQVVRGDSAAYFCASSPGQSLYSPLHFGNGTRLTVT.

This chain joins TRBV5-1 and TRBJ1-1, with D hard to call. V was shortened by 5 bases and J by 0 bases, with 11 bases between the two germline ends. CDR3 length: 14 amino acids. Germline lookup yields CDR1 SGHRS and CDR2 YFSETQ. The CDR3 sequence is CASSHTLMNTEAFF. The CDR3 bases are TGCGCCAGCAGTCACACCTTAATGAACACTGAAGCTTTCTTT. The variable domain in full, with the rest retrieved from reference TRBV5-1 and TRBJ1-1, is KAGVTQTPRYLIKTRGQQVTLSCSPISGHRSVSWYQQTPGQGLQFLFEYFSETQRNKGNFPGRFSGRQFSNSRSEMNVSTLELGDSALYLCASSHTLMNTEAFFGQGTRLTVV.

The CDR3 region is CASQSTDTQYF. The CDR3 DNA reads as TGTGCCAGCCAAAGCACAGATACGCAGTATTTT. The chain carries TRBV6-5 and TRBJ2-3; unclear D gene. Germline V gene data show CDR1 as MNHEY and CDR2 as SVGAGI. There are 11 residues in the CDR3. The V end lost 8 bases, the J end lost 0 bases, and 3 bases lay between the germline ends.

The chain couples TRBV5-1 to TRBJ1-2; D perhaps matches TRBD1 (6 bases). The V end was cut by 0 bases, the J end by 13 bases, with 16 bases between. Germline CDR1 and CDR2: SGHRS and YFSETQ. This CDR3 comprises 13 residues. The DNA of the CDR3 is TGCGCCAGCAGCTTGGAAGCGGCAGGGGAATGCACCTTC. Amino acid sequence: CASSLEAAGECTF.

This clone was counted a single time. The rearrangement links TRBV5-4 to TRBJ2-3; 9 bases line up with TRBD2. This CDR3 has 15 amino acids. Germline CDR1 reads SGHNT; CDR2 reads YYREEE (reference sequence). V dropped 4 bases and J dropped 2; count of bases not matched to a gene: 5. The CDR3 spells CASSERGALTDTQYF. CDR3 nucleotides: TGTGCCAGCAGCGAGCGGGGGGCCCTCACAGATACGCAGTATTTT.

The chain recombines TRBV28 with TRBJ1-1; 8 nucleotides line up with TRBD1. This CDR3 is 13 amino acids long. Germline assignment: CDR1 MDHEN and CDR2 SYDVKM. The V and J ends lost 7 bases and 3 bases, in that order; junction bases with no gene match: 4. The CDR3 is CASTRTGHTEAFF. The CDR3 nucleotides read TGTGCCAGCACCCGGACAGGGCACACTGAAGCTTTCTTT.